This is a list of T cell receptor beta chains from one sample in a study of STAT5B mutations in CD4+ large granular lymphocyte leukemia. Clones were sequenced by immunoSEQ multiplex PCR, and TCRdb holds only the in-frame ones, with some missing. The data show tens of thousands of clones, around 67% seen once. Source material: CD4+ T cells from blood buffy coats. These receptors came from a human donor in good health. CDR3s include the opening cysteine and the closing phenylalanine or tryptophan. Fields, in order: CDR3 protein, CDR3 DNA, V gene, clone size, D gene, J gene. A D gene is named only where the DNA matches it firmly. The listing skips clone size in some rows; elsewhere it reads once, few, many or a size class.

cdr3_aa: CAWSDGASYEQYF
cdr3_nt: TGTGCCTGGAGTGATGGGGCGAGCTACGAGCAGTACTTC
v_call: TRBV30
clone_size: once
d_call: NA
j_call: TRBJ2-7

cdr3_aa: CASSYQGNSPLHF
cdr3_nt: TGTGCCAGCAGTTACCAGGGAAATTCACCCCTCCACTTT
v_call: TRBV6-5
clone_size: NA
d_call: NA
j_call: TRBJ1-6

cdr3_aa: CASSSLRDTEAFF
cdr3_nt: TGTGCCAGCAGCTCCCTCCGGGACACTGAAGCTTTCTTT
v_call: TRBV7-6
clone_size: once
d_call: NA
j_call: TRBJ1-1

cdr3_aa: CASSYGTPMGDTEAFF
cdr3_nt: TGCGCCAGCAGCTACGGGACACCGATGGGAGACACTGAAGCTTTCTTT
v_call: TRBV5-1
clone_size: NA
d_call: NA
j_call: TRBJ1-1

cdr3_aa: CASSSGQGRETQYF
cdr3_nt: TGCGCCAGCAGCTCAGGACAGGGGAGAGAGACCCAGTACTTC
v_call: TRBV5-1
clone_size: NA
d_call: TRBD1
j_call: TRBJ2-5

cdr3_aa: CASSLDGFTYEQYF
cdr3_nt: TGTGCCAGCAGCTTAGACGGATTCACCTACGAGCAGTACTTC
v_call: TRBV7-9
clone_size: NA
d_call: NA
j_call: TRBJ2-7

cdr3_aa: CSVEVTGAGATEQYF
cdr3_nt: TGCAGCGTTGAAGTTACAGGAGCCGGGGCCACCGAGCAGTACTTC
v_call: TRBV29-1
clone_size: NA
d_call: NA
j_call: TRBJ2-7

cdr3_aa: CASSLGGRYGYTF
cdr3_nt: TGTGCCAGCAGCCTAGGGGGCCGGTATGGCTACACCTTC
v_call: TRBV5-6
clone_size: NA
d_call: TRBD1
j_call: TRBJ1-2

cdr3_aa: CASSPGGIQYF
cdr3_nt: TGTGCCAGCAGCCCTGGGGGAATACAGTACTTC
v_call: TRBV7-6
clone_size: NA
d_call: NA
j_call: TRBJ2-7

cdr3_aa: CASSLSLTGVGNTGELFF
cdr3_nt: TGTGCCAGCAGTTTATCCCTAACAGGGGTAGGGAACACCGGGGAGCTGTTTTTT
v_call: TRBV27
clone_size: NA
d_call: TRBD1
j_call: TRBJ2-2

cdr3_aa: CASSSTSGGEQYF
cdr3_nt: TGTGCCAGCAGCTCGACTAGCGGGGGCGAGCAGTACTTC
v_call: TRBV7-6
clone_size: once
d_call: TRBD2
j_call: TRBJ2-7

cdr3_aa: CASPRGGKGPEKLFF
cdr3_nt: TGTGCCAGCCCCCGGGGGGGAAAGGGCCCCGAAAAACTGTTTTTT
v_call: TRBV27
clone_size: NA
d_call: NA
j_call: TRBJ1-4

cdr3_aa: CASSVTGPGTGELFF
cdr3_nt: TGCGCCAGCAGCGTGACAGGTCCGGGCACCGGGGAGCTGTTTTTT
v_call: TRBV5-1
clone_size: NA
d_call: NA
j_call: TRBJ2-2

cdr3_aa: CSVEVGGYGYTF
cdr3_nt: TGCAGCGTTGAAGTCGGGGGATATGGCTACACCTTC
v_call: TRBV29-1
clone_size: few
d_call: NA
j_call: TRBJ1-2

cdr3_aa: CASSLERASKNDYTF
cdr3_nt: TGTGCCAGCAGCTTGGAGAGGGCCTCCAAGAACGACTACACCTTC
v_call: TRBV5-4
clone_size: NA
d_call: NA
j_call: TRBJ1-2

cdr3_aa: CATSRAPMNTEAFF
cdr3_nt: TGTGCCACCAGCAGAGCCCCAATGAACACTGAAGCTTTCTTT
v_call: TRBV15
clone_size: NA
d_call: NA
j_call: TRBJ1-1

cdr3_aa: CASSLSAGENYEQYF
cdr3_nt: TGCGCCAGCAGCTTGAGCGCGGGGGAGAACTACGAGCAGTACTTC
v_call: TRBV5-1
clone_size: NA
d_call: TRBD2
j_call: TRBJ2-7

cdr3_aa: CASTRTGFMNTEAFF
cdr3_nt: TGTGCCAGCACCCGTACAGGGTTCATGAACACTGAAGCTTTCTTT
v_call: TRBV9
clone_size: NA
d_call: NA
j_call: TRBJ1-1

cdr3_aa: CASSQDISGFGGYTF
cdr3_nt: TGCGCCAGCAGCCAAGACATATCGGGCTTCGGTGGCTACACCTTC
v_call: TRBV4-3
clone_size: NA
d_call: NA
j_call: TRBJ1-2

cdr3_aa: CASSLGGPGANVLTF
cdr3_nt: TGTGCCAGCAGCTTGGGGGGCCCAGGGGCCAACGTCCTGACTTTC
v_call: TRBV5-4
clone_size: NA
d_call: NA
j_call: TRBJ2-6

cdr3_aa: CASSKGTGVDSNYGYTF
cdr3_nt: TGCGCCAGCAGCAAAGGGACAGGGGTAGATTCTAACTATGGCTACACCTTC
v_call: TRBV5-1
clone_size: NA
d_call: TRBD1
j_call: TRBJ1-2

cdr3_aa: CAWSVHPAYGGRNNQPQHF
cdr3_nt: TGTGCCTGGAGTGTACATCCCGCGTATGGGGGGCGAAACAATCAGCCCCAGCATTTT
v_call: TRBV30
clone_size: NA
d_call: NA
j_call: TRBJ1-5

cdr3_aa: CASSLLTGGTNEKLFF
cdr3_nt: TGTGCCAGCAGCTTACTGACAGGGGGCACTAATGAAAAACTGTTTTTT
v_call: TRBV5-6
clone_size: few
d_call: TRBD1
j_call: TRBJ1-4

cdr3_aa: CASSQDKGGTNEKLFF
cdr3_nt: TGCGCCAGCAGCCAAGATAAGGGGGGCACTAATGAAAAACTGTTTTTT
v_call: TRBV4-3
clone_size: NA
d_call: NA
j_call: TRBJ1-4

cdr3_aa: CASSWAANEKLFF
cdr3_nt: TGTGCCAGCAGTTGGGCAGCTAATGAAAAACTGTTTTTT
v_call: TRBV6-6
clone_size: NA
d_call: NA
j_call: TRBJ1-4

cdr3_aa: CASSLQGAGYNEQFF
cdr3_nt: TGTGCCAGCAGTTTACAGGGGGCAGGTTACAATGAGCAGTTCTTC
v_call: TRBV27
clone_size: NA
d_call: TRBD1
j_call: TRBJ2-1

cdr3_aa: CASSQDAPTGSLNTEAFF
cdr3_nt: TGCGCCAGCAGCCAAGACGCACCGACAGGGTCCCTGAACACTGAAGCTTTCTTT
v_call: TRBV4-3
clone_size: few
d_call: TRBD1
j_call: TRBJ1-1

cdr3_aa: CASSPGLAETQYF
cdr3_nt: TGTGCCAGCTCACCCGGCCTAGCGGAGACCCAGTACTTC
v_call: TRBV18
clone_size: once
d_call: NA
j_call: TRBJ2-5

cdr3_aa: CASSRDSDTEAFF
cdr3_nt: TGTGCCAGCTCGCGGGACAGCGACACTGAAGCTTTCTTT
v_call: TRBV18
clone_size: few
d_call: TRBD1
j_call: TRBJ1-1

cdr3_aa: CASTLSAGSNYGYTF
cdr3_nt: TGTGCCAGCACCCTCTCCGCGGGGAGCAACTATGGCTACACCTTC
v_call: TRBV5-5
clone_size: NA
d_call: NA
j_call: TRBJ1-2

cdr3_aa: CASSLDDSGNTIYF
cdr3_nt: TGTGCCAGCAGCTTGGACGACTCTGGAAACACCATATATTTT
v_call: TRBV5-4
clone_size: NA
d_call: NA
j_call: TRBJ1-3

cdr3_aa: CASSLDAAGRLLTF
cdr3_nt: TGTGCCAGCAGCCTCGATGCCGCGGGACGGCTATTAACATTC
v_call: TRBV5-8
clone_size: NA
d_call: NA
j_call: TRBJ2-7

cdr3_aa: CASSPRTGSGNEKLFF
cdr3_nt: TGTGCCAGCAGCCCCCGGACAGGGTCTGGGAATGAAAAACTGTTTTTT
v_call: TRBV7-2
clone_size: NA
d_call: TRBD1
j_call: TRBJ1-4

cdr3_aa: CASSFRVGPYEQYF
cdr3_nt: TGTGCCAGCAGCTTCCGGGTTGGCCCCTACGAGCAGTACTTC
v_call: TRBV13
clone_size: once
d_call: NA
j_call: TRBJ2-7

cdr3_aa: CASSVQDVYNEQFF
cdr3_nt: TGTGCCAGCAGCGTGCAGGACGTATACAATGAGCAGTTCTTC
v_call: TRBV9
clone_size: NA
d_call: NA
j_call: TRBJ2-1

cdr3_aa: CASSFTRGGDQPQHF
cdr3_nt: TGTGCCAGCAGCTTTACCAGGGGTGGGGATCAGCCCCAGCATTTT
v_call: TRBV7-2
clone_size: NA
d_call: NA
j_call: TRBJ1-5

cdr3_aa: CASSSWTGTSGNTIYF
cdr3_nt: TGTGCCAGCAGCTCCTGGACAGGGACCTCTGGAAACACCATATATTTT
v_call: TRBV7-9
clone_size: NA
d_call: TRBD1
j_call: TRBJ1-3

cdr3_aa: CASSQGTDLEKLFF
cdr3_nt: TGCGCCAGCAGCCAAGGGACAGACCTCGAAAAACTGTTTTTT
v_call: TRBV4-3
clone_size: once
d_call: NA
j_call: TRBJ1-4

cdr3_aa: CASSESEYEQYF
cdr3_nt: TGCGCCAGCAGTGAGTCGGAGTACGAGCAGTACTTC
v_call: TRBV10-2
clone_size: NA
d_call: NA
j_call: TRBJ2-7

cdr3_aa: CASSLAGQGNTEAFF
cdr3_nt: TGTGCCAGCAGCTTAGCGGGTCAGGGGAACACTGAAGCTTTCTTT
v_call: TRBV7-6
clone_size: NA
d_call: NA
j_call: TRBJ1-1

cdr3_aa: CASSYSGLAVRETQYF
cdr3_nt: TGTGCCAGCAGTTACTCGGGACTAGCTGTCAGAGAGACCCAGTACTTC
v_call: TRBV6-6
clone_size: NA
d_call: TRBD2
j_call: TRBJ2-5

cdr3_aa: CASNQQATGTNTEAFF
cdr3_nt: TGCGCCAGCAACCAGCAAGCCACAGGGACGAACACTGAAGCTTTCTTT
v_call: TRBV5-1
clone_size: few
d_call: NA
j_call: TRBJ1-1

cdr3_aa: CASSSRGGVTGELFF
cdr3_nt: TGCGCCAGCAGCTCCCGGGGGGGGGTCACCGGGGAGCTGTTTTTT
v_call: TRBV5-1
clone_size: once
d_call: TRBD2
j_call: TRBJ2-2

cdr3_aa: CASSLAGSSYNEQFF
cdr3_nt: TGTGCCAGCAGCTTGGCGGGGAGCTCCTACAATGAGCAGTTCTTC
v_call: TRBV11-2
clone_size: NA
d_call: NA
j_call: TRBJ2-1

cdr3_aa: CASRWSNTGELFF
cdr3_nt: TGTGCCAGCAGATGGTCGAACACCGGGGAGCTGTTTTTT
v_call: TRBV28
clone_size: few
d_call: NA
j_call: TRBJ2-2

cdr3_aa: CASSSTGDTEAFF
cdr3_nt: TGTGCCAGTAGTTCGACAGGGGACACTGAAGCTTTCTTT
v_call: TRBV19
clone_size: NA
d_call: TRBD1
j_call: TRBJ1-1